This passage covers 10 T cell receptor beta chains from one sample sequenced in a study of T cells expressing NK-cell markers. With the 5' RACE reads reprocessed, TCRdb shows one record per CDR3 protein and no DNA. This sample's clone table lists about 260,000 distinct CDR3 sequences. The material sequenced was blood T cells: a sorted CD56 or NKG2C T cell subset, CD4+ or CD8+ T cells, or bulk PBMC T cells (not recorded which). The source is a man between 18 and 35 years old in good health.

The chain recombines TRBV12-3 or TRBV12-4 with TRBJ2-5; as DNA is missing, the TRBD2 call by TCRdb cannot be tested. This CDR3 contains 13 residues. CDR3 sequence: CASREGDPGTQYF.

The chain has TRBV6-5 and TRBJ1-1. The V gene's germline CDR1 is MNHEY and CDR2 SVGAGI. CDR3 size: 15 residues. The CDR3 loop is CASTPSRARSTEAFF.

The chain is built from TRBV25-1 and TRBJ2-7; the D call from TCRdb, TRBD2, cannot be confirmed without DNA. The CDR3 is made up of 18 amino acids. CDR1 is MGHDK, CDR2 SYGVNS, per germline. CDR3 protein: CASSEPGTGTSGIYEQYF.

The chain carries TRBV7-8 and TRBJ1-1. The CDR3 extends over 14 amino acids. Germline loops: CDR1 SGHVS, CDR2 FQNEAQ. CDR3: CASTGGLSNTEAFF.

CDR3 in amino acids: CSAPEPGLEYF. V usage is TRBV20-1 and J usage is TRBJ2-7; TCRdb gives TRBD2 as the D gene, but with no DNA this cannot be confirmed. The CDR3 runs to 11 residues. Germline values: CDR1 DFQATT, CDR2 SNEGSKA (reference sequence).

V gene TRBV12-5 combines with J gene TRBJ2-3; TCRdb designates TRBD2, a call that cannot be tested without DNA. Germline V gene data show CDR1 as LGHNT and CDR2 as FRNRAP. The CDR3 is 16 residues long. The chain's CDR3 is CASGLVIAGGADTQYF. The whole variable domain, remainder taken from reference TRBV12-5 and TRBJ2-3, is DARVTQTPRHKVTEMGQEVTMRCQPILGHNTVFWYRQTMMQGLELLAYFRNRAPLDDSGMPKDRFSAEMPDATLATLKIQPSEPRDSAVYFCASGLVIAGGADTQYFGPGTRLTVL.

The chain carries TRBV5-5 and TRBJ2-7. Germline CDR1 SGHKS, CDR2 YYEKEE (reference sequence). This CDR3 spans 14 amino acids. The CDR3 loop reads CASSLGKAPSEQYF.

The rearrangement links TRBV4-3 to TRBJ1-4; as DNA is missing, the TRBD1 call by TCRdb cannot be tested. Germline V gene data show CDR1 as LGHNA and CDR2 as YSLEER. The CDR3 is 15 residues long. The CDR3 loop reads CASSYGGTANEKLFF.

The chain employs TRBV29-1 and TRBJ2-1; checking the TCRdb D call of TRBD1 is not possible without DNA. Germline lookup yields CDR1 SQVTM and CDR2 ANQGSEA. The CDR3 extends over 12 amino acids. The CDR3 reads CSVDRGYNEQFF.

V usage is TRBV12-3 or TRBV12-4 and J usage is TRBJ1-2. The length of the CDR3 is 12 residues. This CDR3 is CASSQTWHGYTF.